This T cell receptor (beta chain) was sequenced during a study of OX40 agonist ivuxolimab in advanced cancers. Background on the study: Patients treated during dose escalation were battling hepatocellular carcinoma, melanoma, renal cell or head and neck cancer. Three patients got partial responses; one had hepatocellular carcinoma and two had cutaneous melanoma. Under the entry rules, prior anti-PD-1, anti-PD-L1 or anti-CTLA-4 therapy was allowed, and 35% to 40% had some.

Some clones are missing from TCRdb's copy, which holds only in-frame ones; the method was immunoSEQ multiplex PCR. Among about 45,000 clones listed, 88% were seen once. Samples of blood were obtained at baseline, on cycle 4 day 1, and on cycle 7 day 1. The origin of this receptor is an adult with an advanced solid tumor such as melanoma, head and neck, liver or kidney cancer. The input for sequencing was CD4+ or CD8+ T cells sorted from blood, taken in a trial of the OX40 agonist ivuxolimab.

CDR3 sequence (DNA): TGTGCCAGCACTGACTTAGCCAAAAACATTCAGTACTTC. Translation gives CASTDLAKNIQYF. The genes are TRBV27 and TRBJ2-4, with unresolved D. V lost 7 bases, J lost 0 bases, and 7 bases lay in between. Germline loops: CDR1 MNHEY, CDR2 SMNVEV (reference sequence). The CDR3 has 13 amino acids.